One and the same sample provided the 27 T cell receptor beta chains below, sequenced in a study of low-dose radiotherapy and immunotherapy resistance in tumors. TRAV- and TRBV-specific primers, spanning alpha and beta chains, primed first-strand cDNA. With a V-primer adapter and a constant-region primer, TCRs were amplified for approximately 20 PCR cycles. Using its own MiXCR run on the reads, TCRdb lists one record per CDR3 protein. The sample records tens of thousands of distinct CDR3 sequences, 18% being singletons. Time point in this sample: before trial treatment. The material was PBMCs, obtained before treatment. The receptor set was obtained from a male donor with prostate cancer.

This clonotype showed up many times. This chain links TRBV30 with TRBJ2-3; 10 bases align to TRBD2. The CDR3 spans 16 residues. J lost 3 bases, V lost 1 base, and 7 bases had no gene match. Germline CDR1 and CDR2: GTSNPN and SVGIG (reference sequence). The CDR3 spells CAWSGSGGTRTDTQYF. The CDR3 DNA reads TGTGCCTGGAGTGGTAGCGGGGGGACGAGGACAGATACGCAGTATTTT.

This clonotype was counted ten times or more. The gene calls are TRBV5-3 and TRBJ2-3; D unclear. TRBV5-3 carries the ORF label, with uncertain function. V was cut by 8 bases and J by 1 base, with 14 bases left in between. The CDR3 is made up of 14 amino acids. The CDR3 bases are TGTGCCAGCAGTGCCGGGTCGGGCACAGATACGCAGTATTTT. Translation gives CASSAGSGTDTQYF.

This clonotype was seen repeatedly, ten times or more. The V call is TRBV12-3 or TRBV12-4, the J call TRBJ2-1; a weak D match, TRBD1 (5 bases). Trimming stripped 6 bases from V and 4 bases from J, with 10 bases between. The CDR3 covers 13 residues. The DNA of the CDR3 is TGTGCCAGCAGACCAGACAGTTACAATGAGCAGTTCTTC. It encodes CASRPDSYNEQFF.

The rearrangement links TRBV5-1 to TRBJ2-1; D gene ambiguous. Trimming took off 2 bases at V and 0 bases at J, with 6 bases between the two ends. The CDR3 loop spans 14 amino acids. Germline CDR1 is SGHRS and CDR2 is YFSETQ. The CDR3 sequence: CASSLESSYNEQFF. CDR3 DNA: TGCGCCAGCAGCTTAGAGAGCTCCTACAATGAGCAGTTCTTC. The whole variable domain, filled in from reference TRBV5-1 and TRBJ2-1, reads KAGVTQTPRYLIKTRGQQVTLSCSPISGHRSVSWYQQTPGQGLQFLFEYFSETQRNKGNFPGRFSGRQFSNSRSEMNVSTLELGDSALYLCASSLESSYNEQFFGPGTRLTVL.

This clonotype was seen many times. This chain links TRBV9 with TRBJ2-7; D is unresolved. Germline CDR1 SGDLS, CDR2 YYNGEE. With 0 bases removed from V and 2 bases from J, the gap between germline ends came to 18 bases. This CDR3 contains 17 residues. CDR3 protein: CASSVASDWASPYEQYF. Here the CDR3 DNA reads TGTGCCAGCAGCGTAGCTTCCGATTGGGCGTCCCCCTACGAGCAGTACTTC.

The J gene is TRBJ2-2, the V gene TRBV5-6; 11 positions agree with TRBD1. Germline loops: CDR1 SGHDT, CDR2 YYEEEE. With 0 bases clipped from V and 7 bases from J, the junction kept 5 bases outside the gene matches. The CDR3 is 16 residues long. CDR3 sequence: CASSLGRTGGFGELFF. The CDR3, as DNA: TGTGCCAGCAGCTTGGGCCGGACAGGGGGCTTCGGGGAGCTGTTTTTT. The complete variable domain, with remaining parts taken from reference TRBV5-6 and TRBJ2-2, reads DAGVTQSPTHLIKTRGQQVTLRCSPKSGHDTVSWYQQALGQGPQFIFQYYEEEERQRGNFPDRFSGHQFPNYSSELNVNALLLGDSALYLCASSLGRTGGFGELFFGEGSRLTVL.

This clonotype has at least ten counts. The chain combines TRBV19 with TRBJ2-6, with TRBD2 identical over 8 bases. The junction had 2 bases not matched to a gene; V was cut back by 4 bases and J by 0 bases. CDR3 length: 16 amino acids. Germline CDR1 LNHDA, CDR2 SQIVND (reference sequence). The DNA for the CDR3 is TGTGCCAGTAGTAGCGGGGGGAGCTCTGGGGCCAACGTCCTGACTTTC. It is translated as CASSSGGSSGANVLTF.

Ten or more counts support this clonotype. This chain joins TRBV6-5 and TRBJ2-3; 7 nucleotides agree with TRBD2. Trimming cost V 9 bases and J 4 bases; bases outside gene matches: 10. Germline V gene sequence: CDR1 MNHEY, CDR2 SVGAGI. The CDR3 contains 14 residues. The CDR3 here is CASWRTRVPDTQYF. Here the CDR3 DNA reads TGTGCCAGTTGGCGGACTAGAGTCCCAGATACGCAGTATTTT.

This clonotype came up many times. The chain carries TRBV10-1 and TRBJ2-1; the match to TRBD2 covers 9 bases. The junction had 5 bases not matched to a gene; V was cut back by 0 bases and J by 5 bases. The CDR3 runs 16 residues. Germline values: CDR1 WNHNN, CDR2 SYGVQD (reference sequence). The CDR3 loop is CASSESRLAGNNEQFF. In DNA, the CDR3 is TGCGCCAGCAGTGAGTCGAGGCTAGCGGGGAACAATGAGCAGTTCTTC.

This clonotype occurred many times. This chain joins TRBV7-9 and TRBJ1-2; 7 positions match TRBD1. The ends lost 8 bases at V and 10 bases at J; junction bases unmatched: 10. CDR3 length: 12 amino acids. The V gene's germline CDR1 is SEHNR and CDR2 FQNEAQ (reference sequence). CDR3 amino acids: CASDGGGQLYTF. The CDR3 nucleotides read TGTGCCAGCGACGGGGGGGGACAGCTCTACACCTTC.

In its sample, this clonotype was seen many times. The genes are TRBV4-2 and TRBJ2-1; 8 nucleotides agree with TRBD2. With 3 bases clipped from V and 6 bases from J, the junction kept 10 bases outside the gene matches. The CDR3 runs 16 residues. Germline values: CDR1 LGHNA, CDR2 YNFKEQ. The CDR3 region has the DNA TGTGCCAGCAGCCAGCCCGGGGGGGGCAAGGGCAATGAGCAGTTCTTC. Translation gives CASSQPGGGKGNEQFF.

This clonotype was observed at least ten times. This sequence joins TRBV5-1 and TRBJ2-1, with 9 positions matching TRBD2. Germline trimming cut 4 bases from V and 4 bases from J; bases unmatched to any gene: 9. The CDR3 sequence is 16 residues long. Per the germline V gene, CDR1 is SGHRS and CDR2 is YFSETQ. The CDR3, as DNA: TGCGCCAGCAGCCCAGGTTTTAGCGGGGGATACAATGAGCAGTTCTTC. Translating it yields CASSPGFSGGYNEQFF.

Regarding this clonotype: A far bigger clonotype differs at one base, so this is likely a read error. V gene TRBV6-8 combines with J gene TRBJ2-6, with D tentatively TRBD1 or TRBD2 (5 bases each). The CDR3 is 14 residues long. Germline-derived CDR1 and CDR2 are MNHGY and SAAAGT. In DNA form, the CDR3 reads TGTGCCAGCAGTGAGACTGTGGGGGTCAACGTCCTGACTTTC. This gives the protein CASSETVGVNVLTF.

This clonotype was seen many times. V gene TRBV6-1 combines with J gene TRBJ2-7; possible D gene TRBD2, 5 bases. The CDR3 is made up of 13 amino acids. V was cut by 0 bases and J by 4 bases, with 7 bases left in between. Germline lookup yields CDR1 MNHNS and CDR2 SASEGT. The CDR3 here is CASSEARTYEQYF. Here the CDR3 DNA reads TGTGCCAGCAGTGAAGCGAGGACTTACGAGCAGTACTTC.

This clonotype was detected ten times or more. This sequence joins TRBV20-1 and TRBJ2-1; 11 nucleotides agree with TRBD2. V lost 6 bases to trimming and J lost 6 bases; unmatched junction nucleotides: 7. Germline-derived CDR1 and CDR2 are DFQATT and SNEGSKA (reference sequence). The CDR3 is made up of 14 amino acids. CDR3 loop: CSADRLAGFNEQFF. Here the CDR3 DNA reads TGCAGTGCCGACAGACTAGCGGGGTTCAATGAGCAGTTCTTC.

This clonotype appeared many times. For the CDR3, the DNA is TGTGCCAGCAGCCCGCGGGGGGGATCTAATGAAAAACTGTTTTTT. Protein sequence: CASSPRGGSNEKLFF. V usage is TRBV7-2 and J usage is TRBJ1-4; D is perhaps TRBD1 (5 bases). CDR1 and CDR2 (germline): SGHTA, FQGNSA. V was pared by 5 bases and J by 3 bases, with 13 bases between. The CDR3 has 15 residues.

This clonotype was counted many times. The chain is built from TRBV29-1 and TRBJ2-5; 8 bases match TRBD2. V trimming: 7 bases; J trimming: 4 bases; junction bases outside the gene matches: 5. Per the germline V gene, CDR1 is SQVTM and CDR2 is ANQGSEA. The CDR3 is made up of 12 amino acids. The CDR3 DNA is TGCAGCGCGGGGGGGGGCCGAGAGACCCAGTACTTC. This gives the protein CSAGGGRETQYF.

This clonotype appeared many times. The CDR3 coding sequence is TGCGCCAGCAGCTTGCCGTCCTCGGGGGATACGCAGTATTTT. Amino acid sequence: CASSLPSSGDTQYF. The chain is built from TRBV5-1 and TRBJ2-3, with D perhaps matching TRBD2 (5 bases). The germline gives CDR1 SGHRS, CDR2 YFSETQ. CDR3 length: 14 amino acids. The germline V and J ends were trimmed by 1 base and 6 bases, with 12 bases remaining between them. Based on the CDR3 plus reference TRBV5-1 and TRBJ2-3, the full variable domain is KAGVTQTPRYLIKTRGQQVTLSCSPISGHRSVSWYQQTPGQGLQFLFEYFSETQRNKGNFPGRFSGRQFSNSRSEMNVSTLELGDSALYLCASSLPSSGDTQYFGPGTRLTVL.

This clonotype appeared many times. This chain connects TRBV4-1 to TRBJ1-3, with D hard to call. Germline lookup yields CDR1 MGHRA and CDR2 YSYEKL. This CDR3 has 15 residues. V gave up 5 bases and J gave up 1 base, with 12 bases separating them. The CDR3 DNA follows: TGCGCCAGCAGCTTACCGGGGAGATCTGGAAACACCATATATTTT. Translation: CASSLPGRSGNTIYF.

This clonotype was seen more than once but under ten times. The chain recombines TRBV6-5 with TRBJ2-2, with D unclear. Germline CDR1 reads MNHEY; CDR2 reads SVGAGI. Between the trimmed V and J ends, which lost 6 bases and 2 bases, there was a span of 7 bases. This CDR3 comprises 13 residues. The CDR3 region has the DNA TGTGCCAGCAGACAAACTAACACCGGGGAGCTGTTTTTT. It encodes CASRQTNTGELFF.

This chain uses TRBV7-3 with TRBJ1-3, with D unclear. The CDR3 has 16 residues. Per germline, CDR1 SGHTA and CDR2 FQGTGA. V was clipped by 0 bases and J by 0 bases, with 9 bases between them. The CDR3 nucleotides are TGTGCCAGCAGCTTAACGGGGTTGTCCTCTGGAAACACCATATATTTT. It codes for CASSLTGLSSGNTIYF.

In its sample, this clonotype was seen many times. The chain joins TRBV19 to TRBJ2-7; 10 bases line up with TRBD1. The CDR3 runs to 13 residues. Germline V gene data show CDR1 as LNHDA and CDR2 as SQIVND (reference sequence). V lost 6 bases to trimming and J lost 8 bases; unmatched junction nucleotides: 7. The DNA for the CDR3 is TGTGCCAGTAGCCGGGACAGGGGACTAAAGCAGTACTTC. It yields the protein CASSRDRGLKQYF.

This clonotype came up many times. This chain links TRBV9 with TRBJ2-5; D is possibly TRBD2 (6 bases). This CDR3 spans 15 amino acids. Germline V gene lookup returns CDR1 SGDLS and CDR2 YYNGEE. Trimming left V 0 bases short and J 5 bases short, with 14 bases between. DNA for the CDR3: TGTGCCAGCAGCGTAGTTGGAGGGCCAGGGGAGACCCAGTACTTC. Encoded protein: CASSVVGGPGETQYF.

The V and J genes are TRBV11-2 and TRBJ2-7; the match to TRBD1 covers 7 bases. The CDR3 is made up of 14 amino acids. J was trimmed by 4 bases and V by 5 bases; bases with no gene match: 8. Germline CDR1 is SGHAT and CDR2 is FQNNGV. The CDR3 sequence: CASSAGTVGYEQYF. The DNA for the CDR3 is TGTGCCAGCAGCGCCGGGACAGTTGGGTACGAGCAGTACTTC. Full variable domain (rest looked up from reference TRBV11-2 and TRBJ2-7): EAGVAQSPRYKIIEKRQSVAFWCNPISGHATLYWYQQILGQGPKLLIQFQNNGVVDDSQLPKDRFSAERLKGVDSTLKIQPAKLEDSAVYLCASSAGTVGYEQYFGPGTRLTVT.

This clonotype has ten or more counts. The gene calls are TRBV6-5 and TRBJ1-1; 9 bases map to TRBD1. Germline CDR1 is MNHEY and CDR2 is SVGAGI. J gave up 9 bases and V 2 bases, and 13 bases lay outside the gene matches. This CDR3 comprises 16 residues. The CDR3 is CASSYGATGTGLKAFF. DNA for the CDR3: TGTGCCAGCAGTTACGGGGCAACCGGGACAGGGCTGAAAGCTTTCTTT.

This clonotype showed up many times. The V call is TRBV29-1, the J call TRBJ1-2; 8 bases map to TRBD1. Looked up from germline, CDR1 is SQVTM and CDR2 is ANQGSEA. This CDR3 contains 14 residues. V was pared by 4 bases and J by 5 bases, with 9 bases of the junction left unmatched. The CDR3 coding sequence is TGCAGCGTTGGAGGGACAGGAATTATTTATGGCTACACCTTC. It translates to CSVGGTGIIYGYTF.

This clonotype was seen ten or more times. J is TRBJ2-3 and V is TRBV20-1, with D perhaps matching TRBD1 (5 bases). The CDR3 has 13 residues. CDR1 DFQATT and CDR2 SNEGSKA come from the germline V gene (reference sequence). V was trimmed by 7 bases and J by 1 base, leaving 12 bases between them. The CDR3 DNA reads as TGCAGTGGAGAGGCCAGGGGCACAGATACGCAGTATTTT. Protein sequence: CSGEARGTDTQYF.